This T cell receptor (beta chain) was captured by sequencing in a study of shared clonotypes between healthy human individuals. Study-level background: The study used three CD4 naive, three CD4 memory, two CD8 naive and one CD8 memory plate per donor.

Healthy adults negative for HIV, lacking recent acute infections or vaccinations, served as donors. Authors' data handling: Filtering of immunoSEQ junctional sequences could not match full-length read filtering. The data were produced by immunoSEQ multiplex PCR, yet TCRdb's version contains in-frame clones alone and is incomplete. The V and J calls and clone size come from that table; D and trimming were worked out from the DNA. The sample consists of roughly 2.4 million clones, approximately 96% of them appearing once. On this clone: Its antigen is unidentified.

Whole-study findings and limits: The diversity represented, both genetic and in exposure history, was limited by few donors.

This CDR3 contains 16 residues. V dropped 4 bases and J dropped 3; count of bases not matched to a gene: 5. Germline CDR1 is SNHLY and CDR2 is FYNNEI. Material: naive CD4+ T cells sorted from blood. Described subset: CD45RA+ positively selected. The origin of this receptor is a man aged 18 to 29 in good health. The chain carries TRBV2 and TRBJ2-3, with 12 bases that match TRBD2. As DNA, the CDR3 is TGTGCCAGCAGTGTGCTAGCGGGGGGGCTAACAGATACGCAGTATTTT. Amino acid sequence: CASSVLAGGLTDTQYF.